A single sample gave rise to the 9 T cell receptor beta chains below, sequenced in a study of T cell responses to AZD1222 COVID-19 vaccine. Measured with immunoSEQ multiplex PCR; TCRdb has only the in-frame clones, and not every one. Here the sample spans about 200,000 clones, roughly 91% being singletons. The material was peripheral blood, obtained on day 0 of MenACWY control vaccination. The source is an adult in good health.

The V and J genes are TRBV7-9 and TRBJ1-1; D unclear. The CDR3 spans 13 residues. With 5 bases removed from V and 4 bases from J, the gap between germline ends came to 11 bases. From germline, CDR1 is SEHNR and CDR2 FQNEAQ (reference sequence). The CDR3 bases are TGTGCCAGCAGCCCAAGTGGGGTCACTGAAGCTTTCTTT. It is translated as CASSPSGVTEAFF.

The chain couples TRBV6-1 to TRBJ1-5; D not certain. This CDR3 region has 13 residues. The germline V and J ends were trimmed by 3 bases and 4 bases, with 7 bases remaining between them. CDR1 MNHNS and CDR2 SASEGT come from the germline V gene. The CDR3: CASSESQNQPQHF. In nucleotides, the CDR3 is TGTGCCAGCAGTGAGTCTCAAAATCAGCCCCAGCATTTT.

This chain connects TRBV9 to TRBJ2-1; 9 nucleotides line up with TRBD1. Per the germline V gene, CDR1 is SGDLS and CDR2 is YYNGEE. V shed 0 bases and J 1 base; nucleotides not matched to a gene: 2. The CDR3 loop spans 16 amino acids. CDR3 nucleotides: TGTGCCAGCAGCGTAGCTGGGACAGGGTCCTACAATGAGCAGTTCTTC. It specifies CASSVAGTGSYNEQFF.

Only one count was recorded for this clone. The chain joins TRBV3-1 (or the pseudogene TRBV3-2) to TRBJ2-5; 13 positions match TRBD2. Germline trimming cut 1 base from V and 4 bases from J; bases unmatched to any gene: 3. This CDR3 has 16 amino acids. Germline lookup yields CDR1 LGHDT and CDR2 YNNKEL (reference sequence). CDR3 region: CASSQGRTSGGETQYF. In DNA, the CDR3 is TGTGCCAGCAGCCAAGGGAGGACTAGCGGGGGAGAGACCCAGTACTTC.

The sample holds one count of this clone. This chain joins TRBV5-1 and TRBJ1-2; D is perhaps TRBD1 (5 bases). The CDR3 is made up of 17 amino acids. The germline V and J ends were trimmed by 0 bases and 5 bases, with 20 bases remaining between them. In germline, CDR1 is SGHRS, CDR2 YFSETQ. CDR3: CASSLEAGRGTGYGYTF. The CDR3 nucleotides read TGCGCCAGCAGCTTGGAGGCAGGGAGAGGGACTGGGTATGGCTACACCTTC.

The CDR3 sequence: CASSELRQVYGYTF. The CDR3 DNA is TGTGCCAGCAGTGAATTACGACAGGTGTATGGCTACACCTTC. V gene TRBV6-1 combines with J gene TRBJ1-2; tentatively, D is TRBD1 (6 bases). Trimming cost V 2 bases and J 5 bases, with 12 bases left between them. The CDR3 sequence is 14 residues long. The germline CDR1 and CDR2 sequences are MNHNS and SASEGT.

For the CDR3, the DNA is TGTGCCAGTAGGATGCCGGGACGGACTAATGAAAAACTGTTTTTT. Residues: CASRMPGRTNEKLFF. The chain links TRBV19 to TRBJ1-4, with D perhaps TRBD1 (5 bases). Germline CDR1 is LNHDA and CDR2 is SQIVND (reference sequence). Trimming took off 6 bases at V and 2 bases at J, with 13 bases between the two ends. There are 15 residues in the CDR3.

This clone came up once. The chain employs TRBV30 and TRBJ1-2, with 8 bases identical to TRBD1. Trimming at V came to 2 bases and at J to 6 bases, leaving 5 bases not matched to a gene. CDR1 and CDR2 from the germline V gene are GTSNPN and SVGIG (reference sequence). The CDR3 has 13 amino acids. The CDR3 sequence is CAWSYGQGDGYTF. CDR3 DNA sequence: TGTGCCTGGAGTTACGGACAGGGCGATGGCTACACCTTC.

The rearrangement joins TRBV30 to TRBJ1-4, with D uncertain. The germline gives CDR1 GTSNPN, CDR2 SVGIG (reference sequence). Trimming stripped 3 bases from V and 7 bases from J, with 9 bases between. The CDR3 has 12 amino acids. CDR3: CAWRPSAEKLFF. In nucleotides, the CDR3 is TGTGCCTGGAGGCCTTCAGCTGAAAAACTGTTTTTT.